This is a list of T cell receptor beta chains from one sample in a study of CD8 T cells in Susac syndrome. TCRdb ran MiXCR on the immunoSEQ multiplex PCR reads and lists one entry per CDR3 protein. This sample has approximately 200,000 distinct CDR3 sequences, with 95% found just once. The sequenced sample consisted of CD4+ T cells from PBMCs. Source of these receptors: a human donor with multiple sclerosis. CDR3s include the opening cysteine and the closing phenylalanine or tryptophan.

J gene: TRBJ2-3
V gene: TRBV4-2
CDR3 protein: CASSQEPTSGRYTDTQYF

J gene: TRBJ2-2
V gene: TRBV20-1
CDR3 protein: CSAWDRNTGELFF

J gene: TRBJ1-6
V gene: TRBV20-1
CDR3 protein: CSARGGQPNSPLHF

J gene: TRBJ2-5
V gene: TRBV12-3/TRBV12-4
CDR3 protein: CASSPRVVQETQYF

J gene: TRBJ2-2
V gene: TRBV4-2
CDR3 protein: CASSQAGRGNTGELFF

J gene: TRBJ1-6
V gene: TRBV12-3/TRBV12-4
CDR3 protein: CASSFDVPPLHF

J gene: TRBJ1-1
V gene: TRBV18
CDR3 protein: CASSPGTEAEAFF

J gene: TRBJ1-1
V gene: TRBV20-1
CDR3 protein: CSASDTNTEAFF

J gene: TRBJ2-2
V gene: TRBV29-1
CDR3 protein: CSVVAGGTGELFF

J gene: TRBJ2-3
V gene: TRBV7-6
CDR3 protein: CASSLAQGRSTDTQYF

J gene: TRBJ2-5
V gene: TRBV9
CDR3 protein: CASSDSGGAGETQYF

J gene: TRBJ1-2
V gene: TRBV18
CDR3 protein: CASSTNQGGDYGYTF

J gene: TRBJ2-6
V gene: TRBV12-3/TRBV12-4
CDR3 protein: CASSRHGRGANVLTF

J gene: TRBJ2-2
V gene: TRBV3-1
CDR3 protein: CASSPMAINTGELFF

J gene: TRBJ2-3
V gene: TRBV5-1
CDR3 protein: CASSSSGPPDTQYF

J gene: TRBJ2-3
V gene: TRBV7-9
CDR3 protein: CASSPLTSTDTQYF

J gene: TRBJ2-5
V gene: TRBV12-5
CDR3 protein: CASGAADGQTQYF

J gene: TRBJ2-5
V gene: TRBV7-6
CDR3 protein: CASSLPTGGGQETQYF

J gene: TRBJ1-1
V gene: TRBV3-1
CDR3 protein: CASSQQNTEAFF

J gene: TRBJ2-5
V gene: TRBV5-1
CDR3 protein: CASSLGSGGRETQYF

J gene: TRBJ2-3
V gene: TRBV29-1
CDR3 protein: CSVRRSGGTDTQYF

J gene: TRBJ2-7
V gene: TRBV6-6
CDR3 protein: CASRTGQGSYEQYF

J gene: TRBJ1-2
V gene: TRBV30
CDR3 protein: CAWSVSSNYGYTF

J gene: TRBJ2-5
V gene: TRBV20-1
CDR3 protein: CSARGQQETQYF

J gene: TRBJ1-2
V gene: TRBV29-1
CDR3 protein: CSDAGPWGGYTF

J gene: TRBJ1-5
V gene: TRBV3-1
CDR3 protein: CASSQGQGVQPQHF

J gene: TRBJ2-5
V gene: TRBV3-1
CDR3 protein: CASSQGTGSRGETQYF

J gene: TRBJ1-1
V gene: TRBV3-1
CDR3 protein: CASSPRMITMNTEAFF

J gene: TRBJ1-2
V gene: TRBV2
CDR3 protein: CASSGQGIGYTF

J gene: TRBJ2-1
V gene: TRBV18
CDR3 protein: CASSRTGNEQFF

J gene: TRBJ1-1
V gene: TRBV12-3/TRBV12-4
CDR3 protein: CASSLLSPTTPAFF

J gene: TRBJ1-6
V gene: TRBV30
CDR3 protein: CAWSTGGDSPLHF

J gene: TRBJ1-6
V gene: TRBV27
CDR3 protein: CASTKGGTGFPLHF

J gene: TRBJ1-1
V gene: TRBV3-1
CDR3 protein: CASSQDPSSTEAFF

J gene: TRBJ1-2
V gene: TRBV20-1
CDR3 protein: CSTPENHNYGYTF

J gene: TRBJ2-5
V gene: TRBV3-1
CDR3 protein: CASSLTLEVEETQYF

J gene: TRBJ2-2
V gene: TRBV20-1
CDR3 protein: CSAGQNTGELFF

J gene: TRBJ2-1
V gene: TRBV20-1
CDR3 protein: CSAPTGGGYNEQFF

J gene: TRBJ1-1
V gene: TRBV29-1
CDR3 protein: CSGRRDNTEAFF

J gene: TRBJ2-5
V gene: TRBV20-1
CDR3 protein: CSAKTGYQETQYF

J gene: TRBJ2-3
V gene: TRBV24-1
CDR3 protein: CATSDGQGSTDTQYF

J gene: TRBJ2-5
V gene: TRBV7-2
CDR3 protein: CASSLGGGNKVETQYF

J gene: TRBJ2-1
V gene: TRBV4-1
CDR3 protein: CASQPGLAGGNEQFF

J gene: TRBJ2-6
V gene: TRBV3-1
CDR3 protein: CASSQSGANVLTF

J gene: TRBJ2-2
V gene: TRBV7-9
CDR3 protein: CASSPTGHGNTGELFF

J gene: TRBJ1-2
V gene: TRBV2
CDR3 protein: CASGTGRSYTF

J gene: TRBJ1-6
V gene: TRBV1
CDR3 protein: CTSSQASRPSFNSPLHF

J gene: TRBJ2-1
V gene: TRBV11-2
CDR3 protein: CASSLFVLAGLYNEQFF

J gene: TRBJ2-5
V gene: TRBV7-2
CDR3 protein: CASSPRRGLGETQYF

J gene: TRBJ1-1
V gene: TRBV27
CDR3 protein: CASSLIGANTEAFF

J gene: TRBJ2-3
V gene: TRBV20-1
CDR3 protein: CSARVKWGDHTDTQYF

J gene: TRBJ2-4
V gene: TRBV30
CDR3 protein: CAWSRGLGIQYF

J gene: TRBJ2-3
V gene: TRBV30
CDR3 protein: CAWSGLGGGPTDTQYF

J gene: TRBJ2-2
V gene: TRBV6-6
CDR3 protein: CASSSLGGELFF

J gene: TRBJ2-3
V gene: TRBV12-3/TRBV12-4
CDR3 protein: CASTPLLAGLEVAQYF

J gene: TRBJ2-1
V gene: TRBV12-3/TRBV12-4
CDR3 protein: CASSTPRRTSGGTYNEQFF

J gene: TRBJ2-1
V gene: TRBV29-1
CDR3 protein: CSVQAVAGGPYEQFF

J gene: TRBJ1-6
V gene: TRBV3-1
CDR3 protein: CASSQRTLELGPLHF

J gene: TRBJ2-3
V gene: TRBV30
CDR3 protein: CAWRAGTARPAQYF